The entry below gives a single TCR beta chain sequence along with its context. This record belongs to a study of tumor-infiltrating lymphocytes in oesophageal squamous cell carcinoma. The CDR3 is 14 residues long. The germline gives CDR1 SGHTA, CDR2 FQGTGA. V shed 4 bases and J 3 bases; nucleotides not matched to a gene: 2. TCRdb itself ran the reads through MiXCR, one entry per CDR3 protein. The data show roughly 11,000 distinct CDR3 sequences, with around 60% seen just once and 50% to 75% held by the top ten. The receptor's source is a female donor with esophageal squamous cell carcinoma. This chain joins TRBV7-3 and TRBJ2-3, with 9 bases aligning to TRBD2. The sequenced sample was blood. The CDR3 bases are TGTGCCAGCAGCTCCGGACTAGCGACAGATACGCAGTATTTT. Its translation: CASSSGLATDTQYF.